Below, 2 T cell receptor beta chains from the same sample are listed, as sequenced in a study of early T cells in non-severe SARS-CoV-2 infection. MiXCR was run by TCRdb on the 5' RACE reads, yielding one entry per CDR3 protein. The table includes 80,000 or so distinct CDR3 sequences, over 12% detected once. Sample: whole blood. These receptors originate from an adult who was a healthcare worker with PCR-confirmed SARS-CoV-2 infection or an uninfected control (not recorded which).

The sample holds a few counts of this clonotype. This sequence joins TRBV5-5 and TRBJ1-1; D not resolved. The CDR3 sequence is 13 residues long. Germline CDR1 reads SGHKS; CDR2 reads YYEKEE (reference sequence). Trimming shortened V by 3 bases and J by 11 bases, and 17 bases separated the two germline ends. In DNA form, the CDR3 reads TGTGCCAGCAGCTGGGGTGGGTCTTCGGGTGCTTTCTTT. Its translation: CASSWGGSSGAFF.

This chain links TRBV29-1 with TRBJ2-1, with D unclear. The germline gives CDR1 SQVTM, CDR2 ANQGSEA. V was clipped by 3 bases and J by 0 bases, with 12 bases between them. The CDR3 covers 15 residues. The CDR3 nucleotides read TGCAGCGTTGAGGCCCGACTGGGCTCCTACAATGAGCAGTTCTTC. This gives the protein CSVEARLGSYNEQFF.